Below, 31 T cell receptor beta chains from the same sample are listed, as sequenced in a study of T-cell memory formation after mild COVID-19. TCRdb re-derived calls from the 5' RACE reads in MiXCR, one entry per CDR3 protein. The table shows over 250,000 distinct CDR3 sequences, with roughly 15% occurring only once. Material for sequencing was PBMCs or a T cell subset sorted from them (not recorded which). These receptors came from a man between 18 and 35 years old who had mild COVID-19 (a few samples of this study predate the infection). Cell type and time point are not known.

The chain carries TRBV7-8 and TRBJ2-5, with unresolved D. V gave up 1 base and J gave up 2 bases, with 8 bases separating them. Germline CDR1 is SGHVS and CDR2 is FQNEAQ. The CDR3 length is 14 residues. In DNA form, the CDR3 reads TGTGCCAGCAGCTTAGTTGTCAGACAAGAGACCCAGTACTTC. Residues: CASSLVVRQETQYF.

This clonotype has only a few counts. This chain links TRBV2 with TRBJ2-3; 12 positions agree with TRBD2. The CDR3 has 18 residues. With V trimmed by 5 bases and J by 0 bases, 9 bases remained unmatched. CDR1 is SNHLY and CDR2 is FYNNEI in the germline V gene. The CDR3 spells CASSPGTSGSESTDTQYF. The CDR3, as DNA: TGTGCCAGCAGTCCCGGGACTAGCGGGTCGGAAAGCACAGATACGCAGTATTTT.

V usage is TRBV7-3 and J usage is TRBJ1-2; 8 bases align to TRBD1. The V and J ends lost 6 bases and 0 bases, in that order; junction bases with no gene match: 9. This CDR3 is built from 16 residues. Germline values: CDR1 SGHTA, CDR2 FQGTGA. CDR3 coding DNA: TGTGCCAGCAGAAATCGGGACAGGCCGACTAACTATGGCTACACCTTC. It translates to CASRNRDRPTNYGYTF.

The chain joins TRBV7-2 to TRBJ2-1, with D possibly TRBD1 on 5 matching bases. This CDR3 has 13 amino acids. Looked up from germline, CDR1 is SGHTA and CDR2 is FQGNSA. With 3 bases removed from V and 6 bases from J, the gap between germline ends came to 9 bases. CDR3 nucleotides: TGTGCCAGCAGCTTGTTACAGGCCAATGAGCAGTTCTTC. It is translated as CASSLLQANEQFF.

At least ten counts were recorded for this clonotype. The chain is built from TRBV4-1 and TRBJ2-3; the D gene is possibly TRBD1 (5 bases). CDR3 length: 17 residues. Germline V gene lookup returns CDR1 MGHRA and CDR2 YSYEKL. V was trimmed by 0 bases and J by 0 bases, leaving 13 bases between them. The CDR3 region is CASSQEGRISSTDTQYF. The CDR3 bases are TGCGCCAGCAGCCAAGAGGGGCGGATAAGTAGCACAGATACGCAGTATTTT.

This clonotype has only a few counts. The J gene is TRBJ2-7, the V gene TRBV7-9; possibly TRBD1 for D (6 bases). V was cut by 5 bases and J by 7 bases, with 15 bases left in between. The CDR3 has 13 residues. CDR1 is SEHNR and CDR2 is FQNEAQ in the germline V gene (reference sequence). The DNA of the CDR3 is TGTGCCAGCAGCGAGGGCCCAGGGGATGAGCAGTACTTC. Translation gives CASSEGPGDEQYF.

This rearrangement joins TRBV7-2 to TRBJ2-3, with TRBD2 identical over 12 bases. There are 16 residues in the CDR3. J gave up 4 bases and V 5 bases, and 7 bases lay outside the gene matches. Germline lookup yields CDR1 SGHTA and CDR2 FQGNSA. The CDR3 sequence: CASSTGLAGPSDTQYF. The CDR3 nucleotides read TGTGCCAGCAGCACCGGACTAGCGGGGCCCTCAGATACGCAGTATTTT.

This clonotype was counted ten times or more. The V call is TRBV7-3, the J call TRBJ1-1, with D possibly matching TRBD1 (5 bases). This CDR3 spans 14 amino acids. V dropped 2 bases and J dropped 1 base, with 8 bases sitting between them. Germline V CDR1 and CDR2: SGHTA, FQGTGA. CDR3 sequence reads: CASSLGGKNTEAFF. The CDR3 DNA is TGTGCCAGCAGCTTAGGGGGGAAGAACACTGAAGCTTTCTTT.

This CDR3 reads CASSYRWRDTQYF. DNA of the CDR3: TGTGCCAGCAGTTATCGGTGGCGAGATACGCAGTATTTT. The chain couples TRBV6-5 to TRBJ2-3; unclear D gene. Looked up from germline, CDR1 is MNHEY and CDR2 is SVGAGI. The V end lost 3 bases, the J end lost 5 bases, and 9 bases lay between the germline ends. This CDR3 comprises 13 residues.

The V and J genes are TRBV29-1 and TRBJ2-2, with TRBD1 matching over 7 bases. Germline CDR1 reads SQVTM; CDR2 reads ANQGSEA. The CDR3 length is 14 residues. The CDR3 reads CSANRGVGTGELFF. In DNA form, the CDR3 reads TGCAGTGCAAACAGGGGAGTCGGCACCGGGGAGCTGTTTTTT.

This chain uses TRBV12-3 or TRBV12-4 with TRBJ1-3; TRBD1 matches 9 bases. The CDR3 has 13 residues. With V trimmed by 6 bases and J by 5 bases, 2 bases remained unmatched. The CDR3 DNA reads TGTGCCAGCAGGGGACAGGGCCGAAACACCATATATTTT. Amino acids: CASRGQGRNTIYF.

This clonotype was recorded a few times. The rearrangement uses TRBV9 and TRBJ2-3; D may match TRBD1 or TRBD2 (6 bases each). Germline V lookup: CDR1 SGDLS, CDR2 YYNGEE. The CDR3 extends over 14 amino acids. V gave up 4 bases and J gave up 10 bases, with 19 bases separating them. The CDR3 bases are TGTGCCAGCAGCCCGGGGGCCGGCCCCGTCGCGCAGTATTTT. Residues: CASSPGAGPVAQYF.

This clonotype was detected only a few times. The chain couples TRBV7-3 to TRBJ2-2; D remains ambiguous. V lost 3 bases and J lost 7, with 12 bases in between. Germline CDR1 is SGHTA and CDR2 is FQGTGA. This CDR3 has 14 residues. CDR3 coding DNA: TGTGCCAGCAGCTTGGGGTCACGCGTCGGGGAGCTGTTTTTT. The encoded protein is CASSLGSRVGELFF.

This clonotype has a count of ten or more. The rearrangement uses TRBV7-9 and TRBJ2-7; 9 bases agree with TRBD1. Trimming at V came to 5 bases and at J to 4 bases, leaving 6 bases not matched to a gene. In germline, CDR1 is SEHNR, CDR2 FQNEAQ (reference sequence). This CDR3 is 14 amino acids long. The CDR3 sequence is CASSPRDRAYEQYV. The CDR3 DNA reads TGTGCCAGCAGCCCCCGGGACAGGGCTTACGAGCAGTACGTC.

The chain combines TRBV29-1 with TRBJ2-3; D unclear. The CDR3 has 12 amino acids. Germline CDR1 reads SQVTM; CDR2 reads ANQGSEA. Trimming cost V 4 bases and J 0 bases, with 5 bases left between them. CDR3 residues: CSVGPSTDTQYF. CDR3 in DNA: TGCAGCGTTGGACCTAGCACAGATACGCAGTATTTT.

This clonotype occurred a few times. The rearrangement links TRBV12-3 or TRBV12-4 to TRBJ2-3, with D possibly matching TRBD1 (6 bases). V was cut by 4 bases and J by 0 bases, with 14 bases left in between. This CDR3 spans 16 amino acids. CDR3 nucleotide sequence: TGTGCCAGCAGTTCGGACAGTTACACTAGCACAGATACGCAGTATTTT. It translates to CASSSDSYTSTDTQYF.

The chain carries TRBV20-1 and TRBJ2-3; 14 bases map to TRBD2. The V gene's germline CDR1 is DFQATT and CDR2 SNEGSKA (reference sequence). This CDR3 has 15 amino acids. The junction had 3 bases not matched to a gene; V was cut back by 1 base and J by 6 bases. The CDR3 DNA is TGCAGTGCTAGAGCGACTAGCGGGGGGGTGGATACGCAGTATTTT. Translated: CSARATSGGVDTQYF.

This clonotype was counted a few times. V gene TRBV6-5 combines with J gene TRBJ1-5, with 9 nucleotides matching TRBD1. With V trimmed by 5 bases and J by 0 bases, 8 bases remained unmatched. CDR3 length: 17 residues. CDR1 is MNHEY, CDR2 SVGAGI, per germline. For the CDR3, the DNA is TGTGCCAGCAGTGATACAGGGGGCCCTTATAGCAATCAGCCCCAGCATTTT. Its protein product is CASSDTGGPYSNQPQHF.

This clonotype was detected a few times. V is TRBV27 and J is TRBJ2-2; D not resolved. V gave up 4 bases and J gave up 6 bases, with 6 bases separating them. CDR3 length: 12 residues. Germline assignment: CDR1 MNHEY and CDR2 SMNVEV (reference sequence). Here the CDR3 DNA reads TGTGCCAGCAGTTGGGGTCCCGGGGAGCTGTTTTTT. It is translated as CASSWGPGELFF.

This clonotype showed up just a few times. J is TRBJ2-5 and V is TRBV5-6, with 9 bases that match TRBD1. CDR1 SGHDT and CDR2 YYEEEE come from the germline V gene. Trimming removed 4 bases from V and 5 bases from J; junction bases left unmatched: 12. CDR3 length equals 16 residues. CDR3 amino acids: CASSPRPGQGRETQYF. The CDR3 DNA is TGTGCCAGCAGCCCCAGACCAGGACAGGGGCGGGAGACCCAGTACTTC. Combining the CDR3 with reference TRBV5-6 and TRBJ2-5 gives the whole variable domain DAGVTQSPTHLIKTRGQQVTLRCSPKSGHDTVSWYQQALGQGPQFIFQYYEEEERQRGNFPDRFSGHQFPNYSSELNVNALLLGDSALYLCASSPRPGQGRETQYFGPGTRLLVL.

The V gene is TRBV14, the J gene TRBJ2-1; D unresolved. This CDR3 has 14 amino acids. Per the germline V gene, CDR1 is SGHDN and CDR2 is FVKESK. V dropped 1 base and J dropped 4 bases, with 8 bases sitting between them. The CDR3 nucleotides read TGTGCCAGCAGCCAAGCCAGCGTATACAATGAGCAGTTCTTC. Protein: CASSQASVYNEQFF.

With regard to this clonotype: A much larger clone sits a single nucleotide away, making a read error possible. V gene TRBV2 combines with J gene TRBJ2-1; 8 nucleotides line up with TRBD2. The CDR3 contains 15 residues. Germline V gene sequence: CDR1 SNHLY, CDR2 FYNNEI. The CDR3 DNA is TGTGCCAGCGCGGCCCAGGCGGGGGGCTACAATGAGCAGTTATTC. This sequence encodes CASAAQAGGYNEQLF.

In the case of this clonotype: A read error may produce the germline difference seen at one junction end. The CDR3 region is CATSTQWGGYEQYF. CDR3 nucleotide sequence: TGTGCCACCAGCACCCAGTGGGGAGGCTACGAGCAGTACTTC. The chain recombines TRBV7-2 with TRBJ2-7, with D perhaps TRBD2 (6 bases). This CDR3 contains 14 residues. CDR1 and CDR2 (germline): SGHTA, FQGNSA.

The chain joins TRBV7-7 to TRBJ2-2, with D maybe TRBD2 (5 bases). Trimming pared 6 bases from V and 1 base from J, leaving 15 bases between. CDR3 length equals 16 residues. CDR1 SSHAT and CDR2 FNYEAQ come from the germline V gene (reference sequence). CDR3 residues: CASSQAPSMNTGELFF. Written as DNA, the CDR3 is TGTGCCAGCAGTCAAGCCCCTAGCATGAACACCGGGGAGCTGTTTTTT.

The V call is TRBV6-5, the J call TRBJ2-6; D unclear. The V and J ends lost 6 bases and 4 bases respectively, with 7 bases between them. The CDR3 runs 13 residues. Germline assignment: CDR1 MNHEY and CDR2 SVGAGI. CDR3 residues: CASSPVGANVLTF. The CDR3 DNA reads TGTGCCAGCAGCCCTGTAGGGGCCAACGTCCTGACTTTC.

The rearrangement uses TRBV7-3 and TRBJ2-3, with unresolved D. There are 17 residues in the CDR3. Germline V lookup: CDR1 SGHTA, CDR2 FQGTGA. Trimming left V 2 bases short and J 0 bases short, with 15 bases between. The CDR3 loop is CASSLGRVVRSTDTQYF. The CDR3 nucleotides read TGTGCCAGCAGCTTAGGTAGAGTAGTACGGAGCACAGATACGCAGTATTTT.

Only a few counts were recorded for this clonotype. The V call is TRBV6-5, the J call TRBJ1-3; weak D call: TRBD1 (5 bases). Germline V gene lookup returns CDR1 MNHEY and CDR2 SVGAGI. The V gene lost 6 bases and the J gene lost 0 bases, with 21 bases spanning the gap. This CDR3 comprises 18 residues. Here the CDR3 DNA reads TGTGCCAGCAGCCGATCTCCTCCGGGACTCAGCTCTGGAAACACCATATATTTT. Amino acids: CASSRSPPGLSSGNTIYF.

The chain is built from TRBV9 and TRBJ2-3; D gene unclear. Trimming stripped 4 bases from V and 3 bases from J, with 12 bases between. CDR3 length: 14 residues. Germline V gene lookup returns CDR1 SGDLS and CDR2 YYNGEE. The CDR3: CASSHEVKTDTQYF. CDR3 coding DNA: TGTGCCAGCAGCCACGAGGTGAAGACAGATACGCAGTATTTT.

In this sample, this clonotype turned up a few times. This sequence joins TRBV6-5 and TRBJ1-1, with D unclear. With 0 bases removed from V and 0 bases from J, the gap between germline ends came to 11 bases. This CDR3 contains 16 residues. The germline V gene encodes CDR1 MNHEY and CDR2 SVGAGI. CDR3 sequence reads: CASSYSGGFVNTEAFF. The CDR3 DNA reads TGTGCCAGCAGTTACTCGGGAGGGTTCGTGAACACTGAAGCTTTCTTT.

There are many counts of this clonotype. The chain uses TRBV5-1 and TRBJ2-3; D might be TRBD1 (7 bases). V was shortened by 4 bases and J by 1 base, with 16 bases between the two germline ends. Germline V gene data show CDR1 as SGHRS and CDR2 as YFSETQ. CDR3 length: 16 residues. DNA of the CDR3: TGCGCCAGCAGCATAGGAGGGGGCCGGGGCACAGATACGCAGTATTTT. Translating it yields CASSIGGGRGTDTQYF.

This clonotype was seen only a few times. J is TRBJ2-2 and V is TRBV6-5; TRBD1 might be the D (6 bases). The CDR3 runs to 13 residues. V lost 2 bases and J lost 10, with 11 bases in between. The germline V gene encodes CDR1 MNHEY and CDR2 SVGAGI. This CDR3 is CASSYRGNAELFF. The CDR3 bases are TGTGCCAGCAGTTACAGGGGGAATGCGGAGCTGTTTTTT.